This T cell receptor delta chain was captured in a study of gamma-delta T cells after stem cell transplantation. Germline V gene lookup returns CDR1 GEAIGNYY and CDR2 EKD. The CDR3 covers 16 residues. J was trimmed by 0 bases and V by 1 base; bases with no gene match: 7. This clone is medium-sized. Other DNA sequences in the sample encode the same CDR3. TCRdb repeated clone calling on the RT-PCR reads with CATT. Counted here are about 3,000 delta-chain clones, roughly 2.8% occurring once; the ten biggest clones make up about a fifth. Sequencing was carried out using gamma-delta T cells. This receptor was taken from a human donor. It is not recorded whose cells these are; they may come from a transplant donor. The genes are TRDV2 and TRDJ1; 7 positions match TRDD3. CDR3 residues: CACDTLGVEYTDKLIF. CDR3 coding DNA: TGTGCCTGTGACACTCTGGGGGTTGAGTACACCGATAAACTCATCTTT.